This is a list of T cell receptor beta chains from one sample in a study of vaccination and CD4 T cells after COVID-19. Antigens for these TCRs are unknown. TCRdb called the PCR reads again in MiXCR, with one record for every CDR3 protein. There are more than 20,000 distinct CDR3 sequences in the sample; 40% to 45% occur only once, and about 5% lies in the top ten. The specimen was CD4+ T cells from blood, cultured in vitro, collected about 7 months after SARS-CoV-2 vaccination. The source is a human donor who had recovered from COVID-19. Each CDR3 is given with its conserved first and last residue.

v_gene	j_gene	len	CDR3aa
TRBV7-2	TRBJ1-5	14	CASSLTVTGQPQHF
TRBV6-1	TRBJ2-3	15	CASSDPPRGTDTQYF
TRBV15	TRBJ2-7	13	CATSRVLENEQYF
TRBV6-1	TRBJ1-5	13	CASSPGRSQPRHF
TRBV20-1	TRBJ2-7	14	CSAKGLVGSYEQYF
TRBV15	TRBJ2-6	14	CVGQHGSGANVLTF
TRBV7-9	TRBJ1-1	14	CASSLQGASTEAFF
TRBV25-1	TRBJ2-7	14	CASSDHFQDYEQYF
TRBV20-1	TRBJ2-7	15	CSARAFGRNSYEQYF
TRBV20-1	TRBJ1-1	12	CSARQGDTEAFF
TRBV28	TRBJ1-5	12	CASSSPTWSQHF
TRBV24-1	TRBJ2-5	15	CATSAPWGSQETQYF
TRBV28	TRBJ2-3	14	CASSPGTSSDTQYF
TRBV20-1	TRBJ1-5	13	CSAGERRNQPQHF
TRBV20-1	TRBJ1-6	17	CSARTGGRFSYNSPLHF
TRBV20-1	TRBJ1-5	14	CSAKTSRDNQPQHF
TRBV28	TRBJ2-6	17	CASSRPGHPSGANVLTF
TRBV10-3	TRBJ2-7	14	CAPSGVDTDYEQYF
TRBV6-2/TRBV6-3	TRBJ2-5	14	CASRPTGPSETQYF
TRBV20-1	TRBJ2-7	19	CSAFGTSQTSVTTIYEQYF
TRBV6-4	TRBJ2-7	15	CASINSQGPTREQYF
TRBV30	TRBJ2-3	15	CTWREGSGNTDTQYF
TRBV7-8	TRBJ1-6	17	CASSSGQLNGYNSPLHF
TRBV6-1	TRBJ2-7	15	CASSGKGLGSYEQYF
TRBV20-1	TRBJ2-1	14	CSARSDDSHVGQFF
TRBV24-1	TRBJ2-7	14	CATSDSPGSYEQYF
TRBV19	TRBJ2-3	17	CASSGTSGRLATDTQYF
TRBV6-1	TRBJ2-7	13	CASSGDIRDEQYF
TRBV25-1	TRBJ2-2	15	CASSEQGLHTGELFF
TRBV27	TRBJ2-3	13	CASSLATADTQYF
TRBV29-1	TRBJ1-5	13	CSVGHASNQPQHF
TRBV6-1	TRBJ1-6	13	CASSTLVGSPLHF
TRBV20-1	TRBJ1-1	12	CSALQGQIEAFF
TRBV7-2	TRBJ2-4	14	CASSLSQGKNIQYF
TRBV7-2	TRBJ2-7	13	CASSPAILYEQYF
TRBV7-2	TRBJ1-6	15	CASSLGRPGNSPLHF
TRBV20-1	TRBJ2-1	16	CSPRLAGGPGYNEQFF
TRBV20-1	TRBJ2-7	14	CSARGLGDSYEQYF
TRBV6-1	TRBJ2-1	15	CASSRLAGNYNEQFF
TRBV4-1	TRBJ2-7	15	CASSQGGGTVYEQYF
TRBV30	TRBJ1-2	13	CAWTRDRPYGYTF
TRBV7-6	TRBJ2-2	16	CASTRSGSGGAGELFF
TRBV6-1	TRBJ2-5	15	CASSKRQGGEETQYF
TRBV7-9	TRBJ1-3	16	CASNQGDTYSGNTIYF
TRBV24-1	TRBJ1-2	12	CATSLTGYGYTF
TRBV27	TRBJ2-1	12	CASSLSRRFLFF
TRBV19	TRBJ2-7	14	CASSEGYSSYEQYF
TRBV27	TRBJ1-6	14	CASRTRDRVSPLHF
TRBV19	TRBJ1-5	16	CASSMFSAYSNQPQHF